This T cell receptor (beta chain) was recorded in a study of immune evolution from preneoplasia to lung adenocarcinoma. Study results and limitations: KRAS-mutant nodules had the highest T cell clonality. Top clone share appeared to fall from AAH through AIS, MIA, adenocarcinoma.

Histologic diagnosis was independently verified by two lung pathologists. Premalignant or tumor cells were enriched by macro-dissection after pathologic assessment. Measured with immunoSEQ multiplex PCR; TCRdb has only the in-frame clones, and not every one. The sample records approximately 4,500 clones, 77% being singletons. With 7 bases removed from V and 5 bases from J, the gap between germline ends came to 14 bases. The length of the CDR3 is 13 residues. The germline V gene encodes CDR1 MNHNS and CDR2 SASEGT. In the case of this clone: Its antigen is undetermined.

This TCR derives from a person aged 55-80 years with lung adenocarcinoma. Sequenced: FFPE lung adenocarcinoma in situ tissue. The chain employs TRBV6-1 and TRBJ1-1; TRBD1 might be the D (6 bases). The CDR3 DNA reads TGTGCCAGCAAGGTTCAGGGGATAACTGAAGCTTTCTTT. This sequence encodes CASKVQGITEAFF.